Sequencing of this T cell receptor beta chain was carried out in a study of molecular identifiers for immune sequencing clone quantification. Overall study: Five portions were made in replicates from RNA of approximately 22,000 or 94,000 naive CD8 cells, and four underwent sequencing.

Using its own MiXCR run on the PCR reads, TCRdb lists one record per CDR3 protein. There are 100,000 or so distinct CDR3 sequences in the sample; around 20% occur only once, and approximately 0.99% lies in the top ten. Sorting was used to obtain naive CD8 T cells (CD8+CD4-CCR7+CD45RA+). As for this clonotype: Its target is not known.

Broader study findings: Reportedly, one cell's Jurkat TCR RNA was detected within 1,100,000 naive CD8 cells. Effector cells had over 98% of their molecules in clones above 20 RNA copies, while naive cells had under 1%.

The sequence derives from a human donor in good health. Some libraries in this study had Jurkat cell RNA spiked in. Sequencing was performed on naive CD8+ T cells from blood, with Jurkat cell RNA spiked in. Subset reported: FACS-sorted CD8+CD4-CCR7+CD45RA+ naive T cells.

The CDR3 DNA reads TGTGCCAGCAGTGCAGGGACAGCTGGCAAAAACATTCAGTACTTC. This encodes CASSAGTAGKNIQYF. The chain has TRBV27 and TRBJ2-4; TRBD1 agrees at 7 bases. The trim removed 5 bases at V and 3 bases at J, leaving 7 bases unmatched. The CDR3 is made up of 15 amino acids. Germline CDR1 MNHEY, CDR2 SMNVEV (reference sequence).